Many counts were recorded for the clone carrying this T cell receptor (beta chain). This CDR3 is built from 15 residues. Trimming removed 2 bases at V and 2 bases at J, with 13 bases between. In germline, CDR1 is ENHRY, CDR2 SYGVKD. These data are taken from a study of T cells in Graves' hyperthyroidism and ophthalmopathy. Study overall: Upon initial diagnosis and before any treatment, peripheral blood was collected.

Researchers took RNA transcripts and amplified the TCR beta CDR3 regions from them. When the TCR CDR3 underwent first-round RT-PCR, the HTBI primer set was used. A single record per CDR3 protein comes from TCRdb applying MiXCR to the multiplex PCR reads. The repertoire includes under 650,000 distinct CDR3 sequences, roughly 17% of them detected once, and 3.5% to 4% sits in the top ten. Uncontrolled infection, other autoimmune disease, pregnancy and lactation each barred patients from inclusion. PBMCs were sourced from more than 7.5 ml fresh peripheral blood. V gene TRBV10-3 combines with J gene TRBJ2-7, with a tentative D call TRBD2 (6 bases). The material sequenced was blood. The TCR sequence derives from a woman aged 25-40 years with Graves' hyperthyroidism. The CDR3 nucleotides read TGTGCCATCAGTGAGGGATCTAGCGAAACCTACGAGCAGTACTTC. This translates into CAISEGSSETYEQYF.